The 15 T cell receptor beta chains below all came from one sample that was sequenced in a study of cytomegalovirus exposure and HLA in healthy donors. The PCR contained 60 Vbeta and 13 Jbeta primers. Only in-frame clones appear in the TCRdb table, and some are missing; sequencing was by immunoSEQ multiplex PCR. This table has roughly 180,000 clones, approximately 79% appearing once. The specimen sequenced was PBMCs. These receptors were obtained from a girl between 5 and 17 years old in good health and CMV-seropositive.

V is TRBV5-1 and J is TRBJ1-5; D not resolved. This CDR3 comprises 15 residues. CDR1 is SGHRS, CDR2 YFSETQ, per germline. Trimming left V 2 bases short and J 0 bases short, with 9 bases between. The CDR3 nucleotides are TGCGCCAGCAGCTTCGGGTTTGGTAGCAATCAGCCCCAGCATTTT. This translates into CASSFGFGSNQPQHF.

The chain has TRBV5-8 and TRBJ1-4; no reliable D call. The CDR3 runs 15 residues. CDR1 and CDR2 (germline): SGHTS, YDEGEE. V lost 0 bases and J lost 7, with 13 bases in between. CDR3: CASSLEGRLGEKLFF. As DNA, the CDR3 is TGTGCCAGCAGCTTGGAAGGCAGGTTGGGTGAAAAACTGTTTTTT.

In DNA form, the CDR3 reads TGCGCCAGCAGCTTCTCCCACAGGGTCGATGGCTACACCTTC. Translating it yields CASSFSHRVDGYTF. The chain joins TRBV5-1 to TRBJ1-2; TRBD1 is a possible D gene (6 bases). V shed 2 bases and J shed 6 bases, with 14 bases lying between them. CDR3 length: 14 residues. From germline, CDR1 is SGHRS and CDR2 YFSETQ. Looking up the rest from reference TRBV5-1 and TRBJ1-2 gives the full variable domain: KAGVTQTPRYLIKTRGQQVTLSCSPISGHRSVSWYQQTPGQGLQFLFEYFSETQRNKGNFPGRFSGRQFSNSRSEMNVSTLELGDSALYLCASSFSHRVDGYTFGSGTRLTVV.

V is TRBV19 and J is TRBJ2-7; TRBD2 agrees at 15 bases. The CDR3 is 16 residues long. Germline CDR1 LNHDA, CDR2 SQIVND (reference sequence). J was trimmed by 4 bases and V by 5 bases; bases with no gene match: 6. CDR3 region: CASSARTSGGVYEQYF. As DNA, the CDR3 is TGTGCCAGTAGTGCCCGGACTAGCGGGGGGGTATACGAGCAGTACTTC.

This chain joins TRBV4-3 and TRBJ2-5; 12 positions agree with TRBD2. The CDR3 contains 15 residues. CDR1 LGHNA and CDR2 YSLEER come from the germline V gene. J lost 6 bases, V lost 1 base, and 3 bases had no gene match. CDR3 loop: CASSQALAGGQTQYF. The CDR3 DNA reads as TGCGCCAGCAGCCAAGCTCTAGCGGGGGGGCAGACCCAGTACTTC.

The rearrangement joins TRBV7-9 to TRBJ2-7; 9 bases line up with TRBD1. Germline lookup yields CDR1 SEHNR and CDR2 FQNEAQ (reference sequence). J lost 9 bases, V lost 5 bases, and 14 bases had no gene match. The CDR3 length is 15 residues. CDR3 region: CASSPRRDREIGQYF. Here the CDR3 DNA reads TGTGCCAGCAGCCCCCGAAGGGACAGGGAAATCGGGCAGTACTTC.

This chain uses TRBV9 with TRBJ2-7; D gene uncertain. Germline loops: CDR1 SGDLS, CDR2 YYNGEE. Trimming cost V 0 bases and J 3 bases, with 10 bases left between them. This CDR3 is built from 14 residues. For the CDR3, the DNA is TGTGCCAGCAGCGTAGAACAGTCTGTCTACGAGCAGTACTTC. This gives the protein CASSVEQSVYEQYF.

The chain uses TRBV18 and TRBJ2-7, with 7 bases aligning to TRBD1. CDR1 is KGHSH and CDR2 is LQKENI in the germline V gene. With V trimmed by 2 bases and J by 4 bases, 5 bases remained unmatched. The CDR3 runs to 14 residues. DNA of the CDR3: TGTGCCAGCTCACCAGTCGGACAGGAATACGAGCAGTACTTC. As protein: CASSPVGQEYEQYF.

This sequence joins TRBV20-1 and TRBJ2-7, with D possibly matching TRBD2 (6 bases). The germline V gene encodes CDR1 DFQATT and CDR2 SNEGSKA (reference sequence). V was clipped by 6 bases and J by 9 bases, with 15 bases between them. This CDR3 spans 11 amino acids. The CDR3 DNA follows: TGCAGTGCCCCCCGGGAGTGGGGGCAGTACTTC. Translation: CSAPREWGQYF.

The V and J genes are TRBV5-4 and TRBJ2-2; D possibly corresponds to TRBD1 (6 bases). Per germline, CDR1 SGHNT and CDR2 YYREEE (reference sequence). Trimming pared 5 bases from V and 1 base from J, leaving 9 bases between. This CDR3 comprises 14 residues. This chain's CDR3 is CASSQQGNTGELFF. CDR3 DNA sequence: TGTGCCAGCAGTCAACAGGGGAACACCGGGGAGCTGTTTTTT.

This sequence joins TRBV18 and TRBJ2-7, with D tentatively TRBD1 (5 bases). The V gene lost 3 bases and the J gene lost 6 bases, with 12 bases spanning the gap. This CDR3 is 13 amino acids long. The germline CDR1 and CDR2 sequences are KGHSH and LQKENI. The CDR3 loop reads CASSPPTQVEQYF. Here the CDR3 DNA reads TGTGCCAGCTCACCTCCCACACAGGTCGAGCAGTACTTC.

This chain joins TRBV2 and TRBJ1-1; D unresolved. Trimming removed 4 bases from V and 4 bases from J, with 10 bases in between. From germline, CDR1 is SNHLY and CDR2 FYNNEI. The CDR3 has 13 residues. The CDR3 nucleotides are TGTGCCAGCAGTGCCGAAGCGGGCACTGAAGCTTTCTTT. It encodes CASSAEAGTEAFF. Full variable domain (remainder filled in from reference TRBV2 and TRBJ1-1): EPEVTQTPSHQVTQMGQEVILRCVPISNHLYFYWYRQILGQKVEFLVSFYNNEISEKSEIFDDQFSVERPDGSNFTLKIRSTKLEDSAMYFCASSAEAGTEAFFGQGTRLTVV.

The rearrangement links TRBV7-2 to TRBJ2-1; 7 bases line up with TRBD1. This CDR3 has 13 amino acids. Trimming at V came to 3 bases and at J to 7 bases, leaving 3 bases not matched to a gene. The germline V gene has CDR1 SGHTA and CDR2 FQGNSA. CDR3 loop: CASSLTGQNEQFF. The DNA of the CDR3 is TGTGCCAGCAGCTTGACAGGGCAAAATGAGCAGTTCTTC.

Concerning this clone: Other DNA sequences from this sample encode an identical CDR3 as well. The chain carries TRBV27 and TRBJ2-3; 7 positions agree with TRBD2. Germline loops: CDR1 MNHEY, CDR2 SMNVEV (reference sequence). This CDR3 has 17 residues. Germline trimming cut 0 bases from V and 2 bases from J; bases unmatched to any gene: 8. The CDR3 nucleotides are TGTGCCAGCAGTTTATCAGGTTTTAGCGGGCTCACAGATACGCAGTATTTT. It translates to CASSLSGFSGLTDTQYF.

This chain links TRBV6-1 with TRBJ1-5; 12 bases are a match to TRBD1. The CDR3 loop spans 15 amino acids. CDR1 is MNHNS, CDR2 SASEGT, per germline. V was pared by 7 bases and J by 5 bases, with 6 bases of the junction left unmatched. The CDR3 bases are TGTGCCAGCACCTCGGGACAGGGGGCCTATCAGCCCCAGCATTTT. Amino acid sequence: CASTSGQGAYQPQHF.